The clone carrying this T cell receptor (beta chain) was observed a few times. Method: immunoSEQ multiplex PCR; TCRdb's copy keeps in-frame clones and lacks some. This table holds fewer than 45,000 clones, about 85% found once. This sample is drawn from a study of blood T cell repertoires in COVID-19. Study context: Sites across the United States, Italy and Spain contributed samples from acute and convalescent COVID-19. PBMCs, B-cell-depleted T cells, or T cells were the source of the cDNA or gDNA that made up the material.

Germline loops: CDR1 SGDLS, CDR2 YYNGEE. Trimming took 3 bases from V and 9 from J; bases not matched to a gene: 9. This CDR3 has 15 amino acids. The sequence was collected from an elderly woman with acute or convalescent COVID-19. Sequencing used peripheral blood. J is TRBJ1-6 and V is TRBV9, with 7 bases identical to TRBD1. The CDR3 region has the DNA TGTGCCAGCAGCGCTAGACAGGGAGAGAGTTCACCCCTCCACTTT. The encoded protein is CASSARQGESSPLHF.